These 24 T cell receptor beta chains were sequenced from one sample in a study of T cell clonotyping in hematopoietic cell transplantation. Sequenced by immunoSEQ multiplex PCR; TCRdb stores in-frame clones only, minus some. The sample contains 13,000 to 15,000 clones, 94% of which appear only once. The starting material was PBMCs, obtained 30 days after allogeneic stem cell transplant. These receptors came from a male patient aged 55 to 69 who had an allogeneic stem cell transplant from an unrelated donor, so the T cells may come from the graft donor. Some clones in this sample may be carry-over from other donors' samples.

V gene TRBV28 combines with J gene TRBJ1-1, with a possible D match to TRBD1 (5 bases). The CDR3 has 12 amino acids. Trimming took 5 bases from V and 6 from J, leaving 10 bases between them. Germline CDR1 reads MDHEN; CDR2 reads SYDVKM. The CDR3 coding sequence is TGTGCCAGCAGTGTAGGGGTTTCTGAAGCTTTCTTT. Translation: CASSVGVSEAFF.

The chain recombines TRBV5-6 with TRBJ1-2; 7 positions agree with TRBD1. J was trimmed by 5 bases and V by 4 bases; bases with no gene match: 14. In germline, CDR1 is SGHDT, CDR2 YYEEEE. The CDR3 is 16 amino acids. This CDR3 is CASSPSPGGTPYGYTF. CDR3 coding DNA: TGTGCCAGCAGCCCATCTCCAGGGGGGACACCATATGGCTACACCTTC. Full variable domain (missing parts from reference TRBV5-6 and TRBJ1-2): DAGVTQSPTHLIKTRGQQVTLRCSPKSGHDTVSWYQQALGQGPQFIFQYYEEEERQRGNFPDRFSGHQFPNYSSELNVNALLLGDSALYLCASSPSPGGTPYGYTFGSGTRLTVV.

The V gene is TRBV18, the J gene TRBJ1-6, with D perhaps matching TRBD1 (6 bases). CDR3 length: 14 residues. Trimming removed 3 bases at V and 8 bases at J, with 11 bases between. CDR1 and CDR2 (germline): KGHSH, LQKENI. DNA for the CDR3: TGTGCCAGCTCACCCAGGGGTTTGGATTCACCCCTCCACTTT. This encodes CASSPRGLDSPLHF.

The rearrangement uses TRBV30 and TRBJ2-3, with TRBD1 matching 11 bases. Germline trimming cut 2 bases from V and 3 bases from J; bases unmatched to any gene: 4. This CDR3 comprises 15 residues. The germline CDR1 and CDR2 sequences are GTSNPN and SVGIG (reference sequence). The CDR3 protein is CAWSPGTGGTDTQYF. CDR3 nucleotide sequence: TGTGCCTGGAGTCCCGGGACAGGGGGAACAGATACGCAGTATTTT.

J is TRBJ2-3 and V is TRBV11-2, with D unresolved. The CDR3 is 11 amino acids. Deletions cut 1 base from V and 5 bases from J, with 1 base between. CDR1 and CDR2 (germline): SGHAT, FQNNGV. The CDR3, as DNA: TGTGCCAGCAGCTTAGTAGATACGCAGTATTTT. It yields the protein CASSLVDTQYF.

DNA for the CDR3: TGTGCCAGCAGCTTATCTAGTAGGGGTCTAGCCTACAATGAGCAGTTCTTC. The encoded protein is CASSLSSRGLAYNEQFF. This chain links TRBV7-2 with TRBJ2-1; D perhaps matches TRBD1 (5 bases). Germline CDR1 SGHTA, CDR2 FQGNSA. Trimming shortened V by 2 bases and J by 2 bases, and 16 bases separated the two germline ends. The CDR3 sequence is 17 residues long.

V is TRBV10-3 and J is TRBJ1-4, with D possibly TRBD1 on 6 matching bases. The germline V gene encodes CDR1 ENHRY and CDR2 SYGVKD. The CDR3 length is 16 residues. The V and J ends lost 10 bases and 2 bases respectively, with 20 bases between them. The CDR3: CATRGGTSTTNEKLFF. CDR3 sequence (DNA): TGTGCCACCCGGGGGGGGACATCTACCACTAATGAAAAACTGTTTTTT.

The chain recombines TRBV5-1 with TRBJ1-5, with D tentatively TRBD1 (5 bases). Trimming removed 0 bases from V and 7 bases from J, with 8 bases in between. The germline V gene encodes CDR1 SGHRS and CDR2 YFSETQ. The CDR3 runs to 13 residues. This CDR3 reads CASSLARGQPQHF. For the CDR3, the DNA is TGCGCCAGCAGCTTGGCCCGGGGGCAGCCCCAGCATTTT.

CDR3 in DNA: TGCGCCAGCAGCCAAGATCCCTGGGCTTCACCCCTCCACTTT. Translated: CASSQDPWASPLHF. The chain combines TRBV4-3 with TRBJ1-6; D is ambiguous. This CDR3 region has 14 residues. Germline values: CDR1 LGHNA, CDR2 YSLEER. V shed 0 bases and J shed 9 bases, with 9 bases lying between them.

The V gene is TRBV13, the J gene TRBJ2-7; D is unclear. From germline, CDR1 is PRHDT and CDR2 FYEKMQ (reference sequence). V was pared by 0 bases and J by 7 bases, with 4 bases between. This CDR3 has 11 residues. CDR3 in DNA: TGTGCCAGCAGCTTAGGCCGGGAGCAGTACTTC. Residues: CASSLGREQYF.

The CDR3 DNA sequence: TGTGCCAGCAACCCAGGGGACCCCAATTCACCCCTCCACTTT. Its protein product is CASNPGDPNSPLHF. V is TRBV14 and J is TRBJ1-6; D perhaps matches TRBD1 (6 bases). The CDR3 sequence is 14 residues long. Trimming removed 7 bases from V and 7 bases from J, with 14 bases in between. In germline, CDR1 is SGHDN, CDR2 FVKESK.

The chain links TRBV5-5 to TRBJ2-1, with 8 bases that match TRBD1. J was trimmed by 1 base and V by 0 bases; bases with no gene match: 0. The CDR3 contains 15 residues. CDR1 is SGHKS and CDR2 is YYEKEE in the germline V gene (reference sequence). The CDR3 sequence is CASSLGQGSYNEQFF. CDR3 sequence (DNA): TGTGCCAGCAGCTTGGGACAGGGGTCCTACAATGAGCAGTTCTTC.

The count of this clone is one. This rearrangement joins TRBV19 to TRBJ2-7, with D uncertain. The V gene's germline CDR1 is LNHDA and CDR2 SQIVND (reference sequence). The CDR3 length is 14 residues. Trimming took 3 bases from V and 0 from J, leaving 9 bases between them. The CDR3 bases are TGTGCCAGTAGTATGCTATGGAGCTCCTACGAGCAGTACTTC. Amino acid sequence: CASSMLWSSYEQYF.

The chain is built from TRBV18 and TRBJ2-7; D gene uncertain. Germline lookup yields CDR1 KGHSH and CDR2 LQKENI. Deletions cut 2 bases from V and 5 bases from J, with 10 bases between. The CDR3 is made up of 13 amino acids. The CDR3 nucleotides are TGTGCCAGCTCACCAACTGGTGGGGACGAGCAGTACTTC. Translated: CASSPTGGDEQYF.

The genes are TRBV29-1 and TRBJ1-4; no clear D. V lost 2 bases to trimming and J lost 5 bases, with 9 bases between them. The CDR3 is 13 residues long. The germline CDR1 and CDR2 sequences are SQVTM and ANQGSEA. The DNA of the CDR3 is TGCAGCGTTGAAACCGGAAAAAATGAAAAACTGTTTTTT. This codes for CSVETGKNEKLFF.

V usage is TRBV18 and J usage is TRBJ1-5; D is ambiguous. The CDR3 is 12 amino acids. V was shortened by 4 bases and J by 7 bases, with 8 bases between the two germline ends. Per germline, CDR1 KGHSH and CDR2 LQKENI. CDR3 sequence reads: CASSQGNQPQHF. As DNA, the CDR3 is TGTGCCAGCTCACAAGGGAACCAGCCCCAGCATTTT. Full variable domain (outside the CDR3, taken from reference TRBV18 and TRBJ1-5): NAGVMQNPRHLVRRRGQEARLRCSPMKGHSHVYWYRQLPEEGLKFMVYLQKENIIDESGMPKERFSAEFPKEGPSILRIQQVVRGDSAAYFCASSQGNQPQHFGDGTRLSIL.

The chain has TRBV5-6 and TRBJ2-7; D is ambiguous. Trimming cost V 2 bases and J 7 bases, with 13 bases left between them. The CDR3 consists of 13 residues. The germline V gene encodes CDR1 SGHDT and CDR2 YYEEEE. The CDR3 here is CASSFLESREQYF. CDR3 DNA: TGTGCCAGCAGCTTCCTTGAGAGCCGTGAGCAGTACTTC.

This rearrangement joins TRBV13 to TRBJ2-7, with 8 bases matching TRBD1. Germline V gives CDR1 PRHDT, CDR2 FYEKMQ (reference sequence). The CDR3 is 15 amino acids. The junction had 10 bases not matched to a gene; V was cut back by 7 bases and J by 2 bases. DNA of the CDR3: TGTGCCAGCACCTCGTCTCGGGACAGGACCTACGAGCAGTACTTC. Translated: CASTSSRDRTYEQYF.

V is TRBV11-2 and J is TRBJ2-3; D uncertain. The V end was cut by 4 bases, the J end by 4 bases, with 6 bases between. The length of the CDR3 is 12 residues. Germline V gene data show CDR1 as SGHAT and CDR2 as FQNNGV. The CDR3 protein is CASSSMPDTQYF. The CDR3 nucleotides are TGTGCCAGCAGCTCTATGCCAGATACGCAGTATTTT.

This chain uses TRBV19 with TRBJ2-3; D is uncertain. The CDR3 consists of 16 residues. Looked up from germline, CDR1 is LNHDA and CDR2 is SQIVND (reference sequence). V was pared by 0 bases and J by 0 bases, with 10 bases between. CDR3 protein: CASSIDGQTSTDTQYF. The CDR3 DNA sequence: TGTGCCAGTAGTATAGACGGCCAGACTAGCACAGATACGCAGTATTTT. Combining the CDR3 with reference TRBV19 and TRBJ2-3 gives the whole variable domain DGGITQSPKYLFRKEGQNVTLSCEQNLNHDAMYWYRQDPGQGLRLIYYSQIVNDFQKGDIAEGYSVSREKKESFPLTVTSAQKNPTAFYLCASSIDGQTSTDTQYFGPGTRLTVL.

The chain is built from TRBV7-8 and TRBJ1-5; TRBD1 aligns across 7 bases. The CDR3 loop spans 15 amino acids. CDR1 and CDR2 from the germline V gene are SGHVS and FQNEAQ. J was trimmed by 0 bases and V by 3 bases; bases with no gene match: 2. The CDR3 sequence: CASSFGTASNQPQHF. CDR3 nucleotides: TGTGCCAGCAGCTTTGGGACAGCTAGCAATCAGCCCCAGCATTTT.

V and J are TRBV15 and TRBJ1-2; D not resolved. CDR1 LNHNV and CDR2 YYDKDF come from the germline V gene (reference sequence). The germline V and J ends were trimmed by 0 bases and 11 bases, with 13 bases remaining between them. The CDR3 is made up of 13 amino acids. This CDR3 is CATSRDPTEPYTF. The CDR3 coding sequence is TGTGCCACCAGCAGAGACCCCACTGAACCATACACCTTC.

The V call is TRBV5-1, the J call TRBJ2-3; D is uncertain. The V and J ends lost 1 base and 2 bases respectively, with 11 bases between them. Germline CDR1 reads SGHRS; CDR2 reads YFSETQ. The CDR3 is made up of 15 amino acids. The CDR3 DNA is TGCGCCAGCAGCTTGCGGGTGGGTACCACAGATACGCAGTATTTT. Protein sequence: CASSLRVGTTDTQYF.

This clone was found once. The chain recombines TRBV7-2 with TRBJ1-2; D possibly corresponds to TRBD1 (6 bases). V was trimmed by 5 bases and J by 4 bases, leaving 17 bases between them. The CDR3 is 15 residues long. Germline lookup yields CDR1 SGHTA and CDR2 FQGNSA. The CDR3 DNA is TGTGCCAGCAGCCCTTCCCTGACAGGATTCTATGGCTACACCTTC. This translates into CASSPSLTGFYGYTF.